This TCR beta chain was found in a study of cytotoxic CD8 clonotypes in ibrutinib-treated CLL. Measured with immunoSEQ multiplex PCR; TCRdb has only the in-frame clones, and not every one. Among around 40,000 clones listed, just over 70% were seen once. This clone has just a few counts. Per germline, CDR1 KGHSH and CDR2 LQKENI. Deletions cut 2 bases from V and 6 bases from J, with 7 bases between. CDR3 length: 12 amino acids. Library input was roughly 1.8 micrograms of DNA from cryopreserved PBMCs. This TCR was recovered from a human donor with chronic lymphocytic leukemia. The starting material was PBMCs, obtained at disease progression, from a patient treated with ibrutinib. The chain recombines TRBV18 with TRBJ1-2; D is uncertain. Written as DNA, the CDR3 is TGTGCCAGCTCACCAGGGATCCATGGCTACACCTTC. It yields the protein CASSPGIHGYTF.